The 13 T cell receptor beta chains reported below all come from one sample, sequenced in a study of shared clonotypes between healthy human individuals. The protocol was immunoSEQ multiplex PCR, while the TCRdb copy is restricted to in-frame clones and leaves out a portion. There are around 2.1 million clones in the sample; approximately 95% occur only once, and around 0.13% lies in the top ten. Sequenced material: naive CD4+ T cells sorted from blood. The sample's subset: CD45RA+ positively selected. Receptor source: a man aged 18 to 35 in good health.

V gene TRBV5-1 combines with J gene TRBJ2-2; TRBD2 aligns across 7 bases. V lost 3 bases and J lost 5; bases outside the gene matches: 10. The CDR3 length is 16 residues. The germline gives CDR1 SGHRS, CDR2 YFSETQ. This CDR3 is CASSSGVEGGTGELFF. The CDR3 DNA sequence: TGCGCCAGCAGCTCTGGAGTCGAGGGAGGGACCGGGGAGCTGTTTTTT.

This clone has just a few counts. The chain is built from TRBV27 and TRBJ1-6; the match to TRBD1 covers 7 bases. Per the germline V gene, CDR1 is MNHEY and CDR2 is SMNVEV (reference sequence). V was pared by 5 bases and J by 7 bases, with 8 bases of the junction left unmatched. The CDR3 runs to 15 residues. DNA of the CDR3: TGTGCCAGCAGTCCACAGGGGCTCATGAATTCACCCCTCCACTTT. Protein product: CASSPQGLMNSPLHF.

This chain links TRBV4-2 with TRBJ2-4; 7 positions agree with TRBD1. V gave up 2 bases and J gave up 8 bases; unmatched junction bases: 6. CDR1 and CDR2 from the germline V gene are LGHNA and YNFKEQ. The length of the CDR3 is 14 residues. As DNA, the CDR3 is TGTGCCAGCAGCCAACACTACAGGGGTGACATTCAGTACTTC. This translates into CASSQHYRGDIQYF.

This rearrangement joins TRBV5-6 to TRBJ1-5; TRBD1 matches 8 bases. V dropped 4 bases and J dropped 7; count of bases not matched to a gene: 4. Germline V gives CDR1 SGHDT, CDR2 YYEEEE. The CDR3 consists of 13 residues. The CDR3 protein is CASSIHRGQPQHF. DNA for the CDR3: TGTGCCAGCAGCATCCACAGGGGGCAGCCCCAGCATTTT.

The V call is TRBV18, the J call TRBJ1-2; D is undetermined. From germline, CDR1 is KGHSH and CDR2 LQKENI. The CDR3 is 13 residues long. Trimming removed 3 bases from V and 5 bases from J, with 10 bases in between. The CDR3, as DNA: TGTGCCAGCTCACCTGGCAAGGAGTATGGCTACACCTTC. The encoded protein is CASSPGKEYGYTF.

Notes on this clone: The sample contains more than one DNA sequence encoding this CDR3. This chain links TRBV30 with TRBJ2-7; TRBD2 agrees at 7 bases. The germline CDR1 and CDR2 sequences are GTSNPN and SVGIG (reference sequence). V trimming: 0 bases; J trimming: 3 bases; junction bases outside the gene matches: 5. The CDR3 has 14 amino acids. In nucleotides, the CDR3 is TGTGCCTGGAGTGTAGGACTAGGAGGCTACGAGCAGTACTTC. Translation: CAWSVGLGGYEQYF.

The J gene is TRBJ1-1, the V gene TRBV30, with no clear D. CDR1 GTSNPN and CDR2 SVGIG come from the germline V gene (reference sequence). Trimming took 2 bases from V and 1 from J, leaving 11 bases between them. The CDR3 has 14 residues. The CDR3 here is CAWSPYGPNTEAFF. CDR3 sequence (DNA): TGTGCCTGGAGTCCATACGGCCCGAACACTGAAGCTTTCTTT. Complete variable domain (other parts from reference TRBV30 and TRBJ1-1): SQTIHQWPATLVQPVGSPLSLECTVEGTSNPNLYWYRQAAGRGLQLLFYSVGIGQISSEVPQNLSASRPQDRQFILSSKKLLLSDSGFYLCAWSPYGPNTEAFFGQGTRLTVV.

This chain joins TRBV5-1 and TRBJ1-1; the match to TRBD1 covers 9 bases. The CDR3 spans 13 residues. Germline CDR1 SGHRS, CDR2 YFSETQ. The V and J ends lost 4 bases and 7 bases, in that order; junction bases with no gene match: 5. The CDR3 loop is CASSIRTGVEAFF. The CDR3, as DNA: TGCGCCAGCAGCATTCGGACAGGGGTTGAAGCTTTCTTT.

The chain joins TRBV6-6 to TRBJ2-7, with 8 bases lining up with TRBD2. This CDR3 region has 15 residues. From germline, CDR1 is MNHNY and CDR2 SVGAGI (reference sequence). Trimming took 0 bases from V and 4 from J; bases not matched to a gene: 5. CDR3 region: CASSYSERGRYEQYF. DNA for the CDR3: TGTGCCAGCAGTTACTCGGAGCGGGGGCGATACGAGCAGTACTTC.

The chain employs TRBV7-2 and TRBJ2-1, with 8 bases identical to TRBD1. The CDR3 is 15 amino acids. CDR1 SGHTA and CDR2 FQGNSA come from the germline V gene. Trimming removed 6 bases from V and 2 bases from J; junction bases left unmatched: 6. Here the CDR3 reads CASRSGQGPYNEQFF. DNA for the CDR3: TGTGCCAGCAGGTCCGGACAGGGCCCCTACAATGAGCAGTTCTTC.

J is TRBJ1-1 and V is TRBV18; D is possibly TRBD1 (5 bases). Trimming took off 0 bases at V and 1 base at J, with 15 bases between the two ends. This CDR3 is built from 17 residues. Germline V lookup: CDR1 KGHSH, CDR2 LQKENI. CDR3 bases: TGTGCCAGCTCACCACCCACAGGAGTTACGCCGAACACTGAAGCTTTCTTT. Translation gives CASSPPTGVTPNTEAFF.

The CDR3 loop reads CASSLWRSVPEAFF. DNA for the CDR3: TGTGCCAGCAGCTTATGGAGGTCAGTGCCTGAAGCTTTCTTT. The chain joins TRBV7-2 to TRBJ1-1; D not certain. Germline-derived CDR1 and CDR2 are SGHTA and FQGNSA. Trimming cost V 2 bases and J 6 bases, with 13 bases left between them. The length of the CDR3 is 14 residues.

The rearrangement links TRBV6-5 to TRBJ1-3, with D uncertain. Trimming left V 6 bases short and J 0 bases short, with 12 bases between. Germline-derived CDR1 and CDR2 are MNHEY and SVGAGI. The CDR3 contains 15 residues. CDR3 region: CASRLEKYSGNTIYF. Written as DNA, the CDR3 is TGTGCCAGCAGATTGGAGAAATACTCTGGAAACACCATATATTTT.